This TCR beta chain was retrieved from a study of OX40 agonist ivuxolimab in advanced cancers. Study-wide context: Ivuxolimab was an agonistic, fully human IgG2 monoclonal antibody directed against OX40 (CD134), a costimulatory receptor. Patients were allowed to have had prior anti-PD-1, anti-PD-L1 or anti-CTLA-4 therapy, and approximately 40% of the dose-escalation patients had previously received checkpoint inhibitors. Partial responses occurred in three dose-escalation patients, of whom one had hepatocellular carcinoma and two had cutaneous melanoma. Intravenous ivuxolimab was administered to patients every 2 weeks at six dose levels: 0.01, 0.1, 0.3, 1.5, 3 and 10 mg/kg. In the dose-escalation cohort, 70% to 85% of patients were male, and the mean age was around 65 years with a range of roughly 20 to 85. The point of sequencing TCRbeta in the periphery was to test whether ivuxolimab changed TCR sequence diversity and drove clonal T-cell expansion. Among the roughly 52 dose-escalation patients, around 19 had hepatocellular carcinoma, some 15 melanoma, 9 renal cell carcinoma and 9 head and neck cancer. The paper reports the monotherapy dose-escalation portion (N ≈ 50 patients) of the phase I ivuxolimab trial.

The trial excluded patients who had a history of autoimmune disease or who were on systemic immunosuppression. In every dose cohort, peripheral blood was drawn for TCR sequencing at baseline, cycle 4 day 1, and cycle 7 day 1. The samples were taken from a phase I, first-in-human, multicenter, open-label dose-escalation trial of ivuxolimab. Adults with locally advanced or metastatic melanoma, renal cell, hepatocellular, or head and neck squamous cell carcinoma were enrolled in the trial. CD4+ and CD8+ T cells were sorted separately from peripheral blood before TCR sequencing. In the germline V gene, CDR1 corresponds to MDHEN and CDR2 to SYDVKM. The CDR3 measures 14 amino acids from cysteine to phenylalanine. Only the CDR3 portion is preserved as DNA: 42 bases, with reading frame beginning at the first base. V loses 4 bases, J loses 2 bases, and the germline ends lie 11 bases apart. As regards this clone: This clone's antigen is unknown. Per-base quality was not reported, and no clone a single base away is much larger than it.

To sequence the TCRbeta CDR3 region, genomic DNA was isolated from the sorted cells. The immunoSEQ Assay was used for sequencing of TCRbeta CDR3 regions. Drawn from immuneACCESS, this table holds only the in-frame rearrangements with V and J called that TCRdb kept. Clones are partly lost; checked studies trace under half to an unresolved V gene and leave the rest unexplained. The sample table shows over 70,000 clones, and approximately 90% are seen once. Together, the top ten hold around 7% of the sample. What the research found in general, with its limitations: At doses of 0.1 to 3.0 mg/kg, clonal expansion of both CD4+ and CD8+ blood T cells was observed from baseline to week 6. The antigen specificity of the peripheral T cells that underwent clonal expansion was not determined. Low levels of normalized T-cell clonal expansion were also seen in some patients who did not respond. Partial responders in the 0.1-3.0 mg/kg groups had among the lowest normalized peripheral clonal expansion, especially among CD8+ T cells. After ivuxolimab, CD8+ T cells had more expanded clones than CD4+ T cells on average.

The sequence links TRBV28 to TRBJ1-2, with TRBD1 perhaps the D gene, on 5 matching bases. The sample consisted of CD4+ or CD8+ T cells sorted from blood, taken in a trial of the OX40 agonist ivuxolimab. The receptor was isolated from an adult with an advanced solid tumor such as melanoma, head and neck, liver or kidney cancer. Here is the DNA: TGTGCCAGCAGTTATCAGGGTCGGAACTATGGCTACACCTTC. Translated, this is CASSYQGRNYGYTF.